This T cell receptor beta chain was obtained from a study of shared clonotypes between healthy human individuals. Points from the study as a whole: Limitation of the genetic and exposure-history diversity represented came from the few donors.

About this clone itself: Its antigen is not identified.

Deep-level running was used for the assay. TCRdb's copy holds only in-frame clones and misses some; the assay was immunoSEQ multiplex PCR. The data hold 500,000 to 650,000 clones, with around 81% observed a single time. The ends were cut back, 2 bases at V and 3 bases at J, with 17 bases in the middle. Germline CDR1 LGHNT, CDR2 FRNRAP. The CDR3 is 16 amino acids. The chain uses TRBV12-5 and TRBJ2-7, with D possibly being TRBD2 (6 bases). Sequencing input: PBMCs. This TCR was sampled from a middle-aged woman in good health. Some clones in this sample may be carry-over from other donors' samples. CDR3 nucleotide sequence: TGTGCTAGTGGTTTGTATGCGGGAATCGTCTACTACGAGCAGTACTTC. This sequence encodes CASGLYAGIVYYEQYF. Full variable domain (outside the CDR3, taken from reference TRBV12-5 and TRBJ2-7): DARVTQTPRHKVTEMGQEVTMRCQPILGHNTVFWYRQTMMQGLELLAYFRNRAPLDDSGMPKDRFSAEMPDATLATLKIQPSEPRDSAVYFCASGLYAGIVYYEQYFGPGTRLTVT.